These T cell receptor beta chains were read from a single sample in a study of regulatory T cells in long-lasting Graves disease. TCRdb fed the multiplex PCR reads into MiXCR, producing one record per CDR3 protein. Among a few hundred thousand distinct CDR3 sequences, about 20% were seen once, and the ten largest hold approximately 26%. Sequencing used peripheral blood mononuclear cells (PBMCs), obtained when the disease was refractory, from a patient treated with antithyroid drugs. The receptors here all came from a female donor with Graves disease. CDR3s include the opening cysteine and the closing phenylalanine or tryptophan. Fields, in order: V gene, J gene, clone size, D gene, CDR3 length, CDR3 DNA, CDR3 protein. D genes are given only for firm matches. Size is omitted from some rows. Given values are once, few, many or a class for expanded clones.

>TRBV29-1|TRBJ1-1|-|-|12
TGCAGCGTTGAAGAAGCAAACACTGAAGCTTTCTTT
CSVEEANTEAFF
>TRBV2|TRBJ2-7|few|TRBD1|14
TGTGCCAGCAGTGAGGTGACAGGGCCGTACGAGCAGTACTTC
CASSEVTGPYEQYF
>TRBV19|TRBJ1-1|-|-|15
TGTGCCAGTAGTATTAAAAGGGCGGTGAACACTGAAGCTTTCTTT
CASSIKRAVNTEAFF
>TRBV2|TRBJ2-7|many|TRBD2|15
TGTGCCAGCAGGCGGCTAGCGGGAGTACAGTACGAGCAGTACTTC
CASRRLAGVQYEQYF
>TRBV27|TRBJ1-2|-|-|14
TGTGCCAGCAGTTCCTCCGGGAGCCTTTATGGCTACACCTTC
CASSSSGSLYGYTF
>TRBV10-2|TRBJ2-7|-|-|14
TGCGCCAGCAGGACTAGCCGGGGGCGATACGAGCAGTACTTC
CASRTSRGRYEQYF
>TRBV3-1|TRBJ1-1|-|-|14
TGTGCCAGCAGCCAAGAACACGCGAACACTGAAGCTTTCTTT
CASSQEHANTEAFF
>TRBV20-1|TRBJ1-1|-|TRBD1|11
TGCAGTGCTGACAGGGTTACTGAAGCTTTCTTT
CSADRVTEAFF
>TRBV7-2|TRBJ2-1|many|TRBD2|16
TGTGCCAGCAGACTAGCGGGAGGTGGTTCCTACAATGAGCAGTTCTTC
CASRLAGGGSYNEQFF
>TRBV3-1|TRBJ2-2|-|-|15
TGTGCCAGCAGCCAAGATGCCCTGCGGCAGGGGGAGCTGTTTTTT
CASSQDALRQGELFF
>TRBV20-1|TRBJ2-2|-|TRBD2|18
TGCAGTGCTAGGAAGACCGGGACTAGCGGGAGAGGACCCGGGGAGCTGTTTTTT
CSARKTGTSGRGPGELFF
>TRBV28|TRBJ1-6|few|-|16
TGTGCCAGCAGTTTATTCCGCGGGGGCGTAGGATCACCCCTCCACTTT
CASSLFRGGVGSPLHF
>TRBV7-9|TRBJ2-2|-|-|14
TGTGCCAGCAGCTTAGGACAGTCCACCGGGGAGCTGTTTTTT
CASSLGQSTGELFF
>TRBV28|TRBJ1-6|many|TRBD1|12
TGTGCCAGCAGTTTGCCCGGGACAGAATGTAACTTT
CASSLPGTECNF
>TRBV5-8|TRBJ2-7|-|-|14
TGTGCCAGCAGCTTGCTGGGCGGGTTCGACGAGCAGTACTTC
CASSLLGGFDEQYF
>TRBV5-1|TRBJ2-4|few|TRBD1|14
TGCGCCAGCAGCTTGGGTGGACAGGGGAACATTCAGTACTTC
CASSLGGQGNIQYF
>TRBV18|TRBJ1-5|-|-|15
TGTGCCAGCTCACCACTTGGCAGGGGTGACCAGCCCCAGCATTTT
CASSPLGRGDQPQHF
>TRBV7-2|TRBJ2-5|many|-|12
TGTGCCAGCAGCTTAGCGGCGGAGACCCAGTACTTC
CASSLAAETQYF
>TRBV9|TRBJ1-1|-|-|15
TGTGCCAGCAGCGTGGAAACTGGTCTGAACACTGAAGCTTTCTTT
CASSVETGLNTEAFF
>TRBV6-2/TRBV6-3|TRBJ1-6|few|-|13
TGTGCCAGCAGTTACTCCGGGGATTCAACCCTCCACTTT
CASSYSGDSTLHF
>TRBV7-8|TRBJ1-1|many|-|15
TGTGCCAGCACCCTGGCCGGGACGGCGAACACTGAAGCTTTCTTT
CASTLAGTANTEAFF
>TRBV28|TRBJ2-5|many|TRBD2|18
TGTGCCAGCAGTTCCTGGGACGGTAATAGCGGGGAGATAGGGACCCAGTACTTC
CASSSWDGNSGEIGTQYF
>TRBV6-1|TRBJ2-7|-|-|13
TGTGCCAGCAAGGGGACAAGCTCCTACGAGCAGTACTTC
CASKGTSSYEQYF
>TRBV30|TRBJ1-1|-|TRBD1|13
TGTGCCTGTATGACAGGGCCTCGGAGCCGAGCTTTCTTT
CACMTGPRSRAFF
>TRBV27|TRBJ2-7|few|-|18
TGTGCCAGCAGTTTCCCCCCTGACAGCAGGGGATCCTTACTGGGGCAGTACTTC
CASSFPPDSRGSLLGQYF
>TRBV5-1|TRBJ2-7|once|TRBD1|14
TGCGCCAGCAGCTTGGGACAGGGGGAGGACGAGCAGTACTTC
CASSLGQGEDEQYF
>TRBV11-2|TRBJ1-3|-|-|19
TGTGCCAGCAGCTTAGATCCTCGGGGGGGGCGCGGATCTGGAAACACCATATGTTTT
CASSLDPRGGRGSGNTICF
>TRBV25-1|TRBJ1-1|few|TRBD1|13
TGTGCCACTAGGGACAGAAGGTTCACTGAAGCTTTCTTT
CATRDRRFTEAFF
>TRBV20-1|TRBJ2-7|many|-|13
TGCAGTGCCTCAGGTGAACTCTCCTACGAGCAGTACTTC
CSASGELSYEQYF
>TRBV7-2|TRBJ1-1|many|-|14
TGTGCCAGCAGCTTAGACAGGATGAACACTGAAGCTTTCTTT
CASSLDRMNTEAFF
>TRBV11-2|TRBJ2-2|-|-|16
TGTGCCAGCAGCTTAGACTCGGGTCAACTCACCGGGGAGCTGTTTTTT
CASSLDSGQLTGELFF
>TRBV12-3/TRBV12-4|TRBJ2-5|-|TRBD1|16
TGTGCCAGCAGCCCTCGGACAGGGGGTTGGCAAGAGACCCAGTACTTC
CASSPRTGGWQETQYF
>TRBV6-2/TRBV6-3|TRBJ1-6|-|-|19
TGTGCCAGCAGTTATGTTCAACGGACAGAAAGCTCCTATAATTCACCCCTCCACTTT
CASSYVQRTESSYNSPLHF